This T cell receptor beta chain emerged from a study of naive and memory T cell subsets. The beta constant-region primer was an equimolar mix of two oligonucleotides covering TRBC1 and TRBC2. The ligated cDNA underwent four PCR rounds using SP2 and nested alpha and beta constant-region primers. TCRdb reprocessed the UMI-ligation and nested PCR reads with MiXCR, giving one entry per CDR3 protein. Of around 130,000 distinct CDR3 sequences listed, roughly 36% are singletons. This receptor was identified in a human donor in good health. The sequenced sample consisted of central memory CD4+ T cells from blood.

The CDR3 sequence is CRVVREVGTDTQYF. In DNA form, the CDR3 reads TGCAGAGTGGTACGGGAGGTCGGCACAGATACGCAGTATTTT. The chain links TRBV20-1 to TRBJ2-3; TRBD2 matches 7 bases. Germline values: CDR1 DFQATT, CDR2 SNEGSKA (reference sequence). This CDR3 contains 14 residues.